These 10 T cell receptor beta chains share one sample of origin, sequenced in a study of graft-versus-host responses after intestinal transplantation. Their antigen targets remain unknown. Sequencing was performed with immunoSEQ multiplex PCR; in TCRdb, only in-frame clones are kept and a portion is missing. The data hold around 97,000 clones, with 91% observed a single time. The sample consisted of unstimulated CD4+ T cells sorted from spleen or lymph node cells, taken before transplant. The receptors shown here come from a human donor who was the organ donor for an intestinal transplant.

The J gene is TRBJ1-2, the V gene TRBV19; 7 bases fit TRBD1. The CDR3 extends over 13 amino acids. V shed 4 bases, J shed 5 bases, and the junction held 4 bases outside the gene matches. CDR1 and CDR2 from the germline V gene are LNHDA and SQIVND (reference sequence). The CDR3 sequence: CASSRGTAYGYTF. In DNA form, the CDR3 reads TGTGCCAGTAGTAGGGGGACAGCTTATGGCTACACCTTC.

The chain is built from TRBV30 and TRBJ2-5; TRBD2 might be the D (5 bases). Trimming cost V 0 bases and J 0 bases, with 8 bases left between them. CDR1 is GTSNPN, CDR2 SVGIG, per germline (reference sequence). The CDR3 extends over 14 amino acids. The CDR3 DNA reads TGTGCCTGGAGTGTGGCTAGCCACCAAGAGACCCAGTACTTC. The encoded protein is CAWSVASHQETQYF.

The V and J genes are TRBV4-2 and TRBJ2-2; 8 nucleotides line up with TRBD2. The CDR3 is 15 residues long. V dropped 4 bases and J dropped 1; count of bases not matched to a gene: 2. Per germline, CDR1 LGHNA and CDR2 YNFKEQ. The DNA of the CDR3 is TGTGCCAGCAGCCCGCGGGGGGTGAACACCGGGGAGCTGTTTTTT. It encodes CASSPRGVNTGELFF.

This chain connects TRBV4-1 to TRBJ2-7, with 12 bases fitting TRBD1. Germline V CDR1 and CDR2: MGHRA, YSYEKL. Trimming at V came to 4 bases and at J to 3 bases, leaving 4 bases not matched to a gene. The length of the CDR3 is 15 residues. CDR3 loop: CASSPGQGAIYEQYF. CDR3 bases: TGCGCCAGCAGCCCGGGACAGGGGGCCATCTACGAGCAGTACTTC.

The V gene is TRBV6-1, the J gene TRBJ2-5; 8 nucleotides agree with TRBD2. Germline V gene data show CDR1 as MNHNS and CDR2 as SASEGT. The CDR3 is 15 amino acids. V lost 6 bases to trimming and J lost 5 bases; unmatched junction nucleotides: 11. The CDR3, as DNA: TGTGCCAGCAGCCCCCTGGCGGGACTAGGGGAGACCCAGTACTTC. Translating gives CASSPLAGLGETQYF.

The chain is built from TRBV7-9 and TRBJ2-5; a weak D match, TRBD2 (5 bases). Germline assignment: CDR1 SEHNR and CDR2 FQNEAQ (reference sequence). V lost 5 bases, J lost 4 bases, and 11 bases lay in between. There are 13 residues in the CDR3. Written as DNA, the CDR3 is TGTGCCAGCAGCCGGACTTTGGGAGAGACCCAGTACTTC. Its translation: CASSRTLGETQYF.

This sequence joins TRBV6-1 and TRBJ2-2, with 9 nucleotides matching TRBD1. V was clipped by 4 bases and J by 6 bases; unmatched bases: 9. Germline V gene lookup returns CDR1 MNHNS and CDR2 SASEGT. There are 16 residues in the CDR3. CDR3: CASSAHRGLVAGELFF. In DNA, the CDR3 is TGTGCCAGCAGTGCCCACAGGGGGCTTGTAGCCGGGGAGCTGTTTTTT.

V is TRBV14 and J is TRBJ2-3, with a tentative D call TRBD2 (7 bases). V lost 0 bases and J 9 bases, leaving 19 bases between the germline ends. Germline V CDR1 and CDR2: SGHDN, FVKESK. The CDR3 spans 16 residues. The CDR3 DNA reads TGTGCCAGCAGCCAAGATTGGGGGGGGGCCTATACAACGCAGTATTTT. Amino acid sequence: CASSQDWGGAYTTQYF. The entire variable domain, with the rest obtained from reference TRBV14 and TRBJ2-3, is as follows: EAGVTQFPSHSVIEKGQTVTLRCDPISGHDNLYWYRRVMGKEIKFLLHFVKESKQDESGMPNNRFLAERTGGTYSTLKVQPAELEDSGVYFCASSQDWGGAYTTQYFGPGTRLTVL.

This rearrangement joins TRBV19 to TRBJ2-3; D may be TRBD1 (6 bases). Trimming left V 7 bases short and J 10 bases short, with 12 bases between. This CDR3 has 11 amino acids. CDR1 and CDR2 (germline): LNHDA, SQIVND (reference sequence). The CDR3: CASTDSRAQYF. The CDR3 DNA follows: TGTGCCAGTACGGACAGCCGCGCGCAGTATTTT.

This clone was seen only once. This rearrangement joins TRBV6-5 to TRBJ2-3, with a tentative D call TRBD2 (6 bases). V shed 2 bases and J shed 1 base, with 10 bases lying between them. CDR1 and CDR2 from the germline V gene are MNHEY and SVGAGI. There are 15 residues in the CDR3. CDR3 DNA: TGTGCCAGCAGTTACGGGGGGTCACGCACAGATACGCAGTATTTT. It specifies CASSYGGSRTDTQYF.